Below, 14 T cell receptor beta chains from the same sample are listed, as sequenced in a study of T cell changes during pregnancy in multiple sclerosis. Only in-frame clones appear in the TCRdb table, and some are missing; sequencing was by immunoSEQ multiplex PCR. The table has roughly 40,000 clones, over 85% seen once. Here the sequenced sample was peripheral blood, taken before pregnancy. Receptors were obtained from a female donor with multiple sclerosis, enrolled in a pregnancy study.

The chain joins TRBV11-2 to TRBJ2-7; D perhaps matches TRBD2 (6 bases). V was cut by 5 bases and J by 6 bases, with 8 bases left in between. The germline V gene encodes CDR1 SGHAT and CDR2 FQNNGV. This CDR3 comprises 11 residues. The CDR3 coding sequence is TGTGCCAGCAGCAGAGCGGGCGAGCAGTACTTC. Translated: CASSRAGEQYF.

The count of this clone is one. The V gene is TRBV18, the J gene TRBJ2-1, with 7 positions matching TRBD1. With 3 bases clipped from V and 2 bases from J, the junction kept 10 bases outside the gene matches. Looked up from germline, CDR1 is KGHSH and CDR2 is LQKENI. The CDR3 has 17 residues. The DNA for the CDR3 is TGTGCCAGCTCACCGATAGGGGGCCAAGGGACCTACAATGAGCAGTTCTTC. Translated: CASSPIGGQGTYNEQFF.

The CDR3 nucleotides are TGTGCCAGCTCACGGACACCTGAAGAGGGCTACACCTTC. Encoded protein: CASSRTPEEGYTF. The chain employs TRBV18 and TRBJ1-2; the D gene is possibly TRBD1 (5 bases). The CDR3 loop spans 13 amino acids. With 4 bases removed from V and 8 bases from J, the gap between germline ends came to 14 bases. Germline CDR1 and CDR2: KGHSH and LQKENI.

V gene TRBV27 combines with J gene TRBJ2-1; TRBD2 matches at 9 bases. The CDR3 has 15 residues. Germline values: CDR1 MNHEY, CDR2 SMNVEV (reference sequence). V was clipped by 3 bases and J by 7 bases; unmatched bases: 7. The CDR3 coding sequence is TGTGCCAGCAGTTTTCTACTAGCGGGTGTGAATGAGCAGTTCTTC. This gives the protein CASSFLLAGVNEQFF.

The chain couples TRBV5-1 to TRBJ1-2; TRBD1 matches at 8 bases. With V trimmed by 4 bases and J by 5 bases, 7 bases remained unmatched. The CDR3 totals 14 residues. The germline V gene encodes CDR1 SGHRS and CDR2 YFSETQ. The CDR3 DNA sequence: TGCGCCAGCAGCCAGGACAGGGCGGGGTATGGCTACACCTTC. Amino acid sequence: CASSQDRAGYGYTF.

The V gene is TRBV28, the J gene TRBJ1-1; D is ambiguous. Germline values: CDR1 MDHEN, CDR2 SYDVKM. V lost 4 bases to trimming and J lost 3 bases, with 18 bases between them. The CDR3 runs 16 residues. CDR3 DNA sequence: TGTGCCAGCAGTTGGAGGGTGACCCGACTCGACACTGAAGCTTTCTTT. Translated: CASSWRVTRLDTEAFF.

The rearrangement uses TRBV19 and TRBJ2-3, with 8 nucleotides matching TRBD2. Germline V CDR1 and CDR2: LNHDA, SQIVND (reference sequence). The ends lost 2 bases at V and 2 bases at J; junction bases unmatched: 15. There are 19 residues in the CDR3. For the CDR3, the DNA is TGTGCCAGTAGTATAACGAGCGGGGGACCCTTTAAAACCACAGATACGCAGTATTTT. The encoded protein is CASSITSGGPFKTTDTQYF. Variable domain in full (rest from reference TRBV19 and TRBJ2-3): DGGITQSPKYLFRKEGQNVTLSCEQNLNHDAMYWYRQDPGQGLRLIYYSQIVNDFQKGDIAEGYSVSREKKESFPLTVTSAQKNPTAFYLCASSITSGGPFKTTDTQYFGPGTRLTVL.

V is TRBV6-1 and J is TRBJ2-7; D gene ambiguous. The length of the CDR3 is 14 residues. V lost 0 bases to trimming and J lost 3 bases, with 9 bases between them. Per germline, CDR1 MNHNS and CDR2 SASEGT. CDR3 loop: CASSEAGSYYEQYF. The DNA of the CDR3 is TGTGCCAGCAGTGAAGCGGGCAGCTACTACGAGCAGTACTTC.

The chain couples TRBV5-6 to TRBJ1-5, with 11 bases aligning to TRBD1. Per germline, CDR1 SGHDT and CDR2 YYEEEE. With 4 bases clipped from V and 5 bases from J, the junction kept 8 bases outside the gene matches. The CDR3 is made up of 16 amino acids. The CDR3 loop reads CASSADRGRRDQPQHF. Written as DNA, the CDR3 is TGTGCCAGCAGCGCGGACAGGGGGCGCAGGGATCAGCCCCAGCATTTT.

This chain links TRBV19 with TRBJ2-7; tentative D call: TRBD1 (6 bases). V was clipped by 3 bases and J by 2 bases, with 8 bases between them. The CDR3 is 13 amino acids. Germline CDR1 LNHDA, CDR2 SQIVND (reference sequence). The CDR3 nucleotides read TGTGCCAGTAGTATCCCAGGGGCCTACGAGCAGTACTTC. Residues: CASSIPGAYEQYF.

V usage is TRBV30 and J usage is TRBJ2-1; TRBD2 matches 10 bases. V trimming: 2 bases; J trimming: 12 bases; junction bases outside the gene matches: 4. This CDR3 has 12 residues. Germline lookup yields CDR1 GTSNPN and CDR2 SVGIG (reference sequence). The DNA for the CDR3 is TGTGCCTGGAGTCCGCCTAGCGGGAGGCAGTTCTTC. Translation: CAWSPPSGRQFF.

This rearrangement joins TRBV29-1 to TRBJ1-2; D is ambiguous. With 7 bases removed from V and 5 bases from J, the gap between germline ends came to 11 bases. The CDR3 has 11 amino acids. Germline loops: CDR1 SQVTM, CDR2 ANQGSEA. CDR3 in amino acids: CSAGPAYGYTF. The CDR3 bases are TGCAGCGCGGGTCCGGCTTATGGCTACACCTTC.

This clone showed up just once. V gene TRBV6-6 combines with J gene TRBJ1-5; D is ambiguous. V lost 2 bases and J lost 6, with 11 bases in between. Germline V CDR1 and CDR2: MNHNY, SVGAGI (reference sequence). The CDR3 length is 14 residues. CDR3 protein: CASSYPGSGQPQHF. The CDR3, as DNA: TGTGCCAGCAGTTACCCGGGGTCGGGTCAGCCCCAGCATTTT.

The DNA of the CDR3 is TGTGCCTGGAGTGCACCCCCCCGGGAAAAACTGTTTTTT. As protein: CAWSAPPREKLFF. The rearrangement uses TRBV30 and TRBJ1-4; D is undetermined. CDR1 GTSNPN and CDR2 SVGIG come from the germline V gene (reference sequence). The CDR3 totals 13 residues. V lost 1 base and J lost 8, with 11 bases in between.